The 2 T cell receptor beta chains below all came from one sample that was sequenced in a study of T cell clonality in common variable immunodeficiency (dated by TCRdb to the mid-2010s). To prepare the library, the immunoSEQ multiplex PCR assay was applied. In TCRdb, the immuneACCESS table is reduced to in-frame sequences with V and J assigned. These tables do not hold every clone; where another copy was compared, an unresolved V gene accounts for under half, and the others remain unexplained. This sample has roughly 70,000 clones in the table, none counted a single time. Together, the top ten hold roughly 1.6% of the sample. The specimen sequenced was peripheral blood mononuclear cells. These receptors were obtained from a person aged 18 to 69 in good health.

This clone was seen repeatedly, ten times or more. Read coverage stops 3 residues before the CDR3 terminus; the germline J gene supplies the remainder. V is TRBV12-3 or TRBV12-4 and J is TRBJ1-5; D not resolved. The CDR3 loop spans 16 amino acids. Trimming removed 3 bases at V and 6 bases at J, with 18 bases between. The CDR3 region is CASSFQSLGGSQPQHF. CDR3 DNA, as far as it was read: TGTGCCAGCAGTTTTCAGTCTCTCGGCGGCTCTCAGCCC.

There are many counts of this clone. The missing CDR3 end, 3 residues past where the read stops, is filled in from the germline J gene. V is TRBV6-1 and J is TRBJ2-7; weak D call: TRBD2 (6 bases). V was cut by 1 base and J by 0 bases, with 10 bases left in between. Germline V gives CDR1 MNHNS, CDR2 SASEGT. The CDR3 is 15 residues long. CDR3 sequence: CASSEVSSVSYEQYF. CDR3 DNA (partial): TGTGCCAGCAGTGAAGTATCTAGCGTCTCCTACGAG.